This T cell receptor (beta chain) is from a study of lymphopenia after photon versus proton radiotherapy. Assay: immunoSEQ multiplex PCR; the TCRdb copy retains only in-frame clones and omits some. The data contain 25,000 to 35,000 clones, under 90% of them seen just once; the ten biggest clones take up less than 7%. This specimen was peripheral blood, taken from a patient treated with photon-based radiotherapy. This receptor was taken from a woman aged 45-59 years with pancreatic cancer.

The CDR3 bases are TGCGCCAGCAGCTTGAGTCTAGCGGGAGAGGGGGAGCAGTTCTTC. Amino acid sequence: CASSLSLAGEGEQFF. This chain uses TRBV5-1 with TRBJ2-1; the match to TRBD2 covers 10 bases. The CDR3 runs 15 residues. Germline V gene lookup returns CDR1 SGHRS and CDR2 YFSETQ. V shed 1 base, J shed 10 bases, and the junction held 8 bases outside the gene matches. The complete variable domain, with remaining parts taken from reference TRBV5-1 and TRBJ2-1, reads KAGVTQTPRYLIKTRGQQVTLSCSPISGHRSVSWYQQTPGQGLQFLFEYFSETQRNKGNFPGRFSGRQFSNSRSEMNVSTLELGDSALYLCASSLSLAGEGEQFFGPGTRLTVL.